Here is one T cell receptor beta chain with its context. What it binds is not known. This CDR3 comprises 13 residues. V was clipped by 3 bases and J by 8 bases, with 16 bases between them. Germline loops: CDR1 GTSNPN, CDR2 SVGIG (reference sequence). The sample comes from a study of early stage breast cancer tumors. Study background: The ER+/PR+/HER2- tumors included fewer than ten ductal and a few lobular carcinomas. General study findings and limits: Most shared enriched TCRB sequences were commonly generated ones. Compared with adjacent normal breast, tumors showed 2.5 to 3-fold denser, more clonal T cells. In about 90% of the 16 patients, blood comparison separated tumor from normal breast.

TCRdb's table, derived via immunoSEQ multiplex PCR, lists solely in-frame clones and lacks some. The sample lists tens of thousands of clones, 65% to 80% occurring once. The sample taken for sequencing was blood. The receptor was isolated from a person aged 25 to 40 with breast cancer. The chain combines TRBV30 with TRBJ1-1; D call uncertain. In nucleotides, the CDR3 is TGTGCCTGGAGGACGGTAGCCTTAACAGAAGCTTTCTTT. It translates to CAWRTVALTEAFF.